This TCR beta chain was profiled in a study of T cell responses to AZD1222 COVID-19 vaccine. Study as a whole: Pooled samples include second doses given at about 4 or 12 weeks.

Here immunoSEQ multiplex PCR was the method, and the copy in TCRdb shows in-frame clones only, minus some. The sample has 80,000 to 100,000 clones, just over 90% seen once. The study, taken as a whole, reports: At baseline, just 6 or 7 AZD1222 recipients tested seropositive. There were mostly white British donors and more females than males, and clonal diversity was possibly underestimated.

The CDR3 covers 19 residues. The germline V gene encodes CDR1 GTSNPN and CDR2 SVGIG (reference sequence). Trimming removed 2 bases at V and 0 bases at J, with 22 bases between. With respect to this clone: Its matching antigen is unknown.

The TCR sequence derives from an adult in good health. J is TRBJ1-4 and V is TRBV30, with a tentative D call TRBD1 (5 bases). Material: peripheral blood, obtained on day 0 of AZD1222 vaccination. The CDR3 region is CAWSLPPDWRTTTNEKLFF. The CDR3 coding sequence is TGTGCCTGGAGTCTGCCCCCGGATTGGAGGACAACAACTAATGAAAAACTGTTTTTT.